Below are 18 T cell receptor beta chains sequenced from a single sample in a study of T cell changes during pregnancy in multiple sclerosis. Some clones are missing from TCRdb's copy, which holds only in-frame ones; the method was immunoSEQ multiplex PCR. The data hold about 84,000 clones, with roughly 94% observed a single time. Sequencing used peripheral blood, obtained in the second trimester of pregnancy. These receptors came from a female donor in good health, enrolled as a control in a pregnancy study.

This clone was picked up one time. The V and J genes are TRBV2 and TRBJ2-5; TRBD1 might be the D (5 bases). CDR1 and CDR2 (germline): SNHLY, FYNNEI. The CDR3 is 14 amino acids. With 6 bases removed from V and 4 bases from J, the gap between germline ends came to 15 bases. CDR3 DNA sequence: TGTGCCAGCAGCCCCGTCAGGGTGGGAGAGACCCAGTACTTC. Protein sequence: CASSPVRVGETQYF.

V usage is TRBV20-1 and J usage is TRBJ2-7, with D maybe TRBD1 (5 bases). The V and J ends lost 4 bases and 1 base respectively, with 5 bases between them. CDR1 is DFQATT, CDR2 SNEGSKA, per germline (reference sequence). The CDR3 has 11 residues. DNA of the CDR3: TGCAGTGCTAAGGGGTCCTACGAGCAGTACTTC. This gives the protein CSAKGSYEQYF.

The chain couples TRBV28 to TRBJ2-7, with 13 bases aligning to TRBD2. J lost 3 bases, V lost 6 bases, and 5 bases had no gene match. Germline CDR1 is MDHEN and CDR2 is SYDVKM. This CDR3 contains 15 residues. CDR3: CASSPGLAGDYEQYF. The CDR3 DNA sequence: TGTGCCAGCAGCCCCGGACTAGCGGGAGACTACGAGCAGTACTTC.

The chain uses TRBV10-3 and TRBJ2-6, with D perhaps TRBD2 (6 bases). In germline, CDR1 is ENHRY, CDR2 SYGVKD. The CDR3 runs to 19 residues. V lost 2 bases, J lost 1 base, and 18 bases lay in between. CDR3 sequence reads: CAISEPWVADASGANVLTF. CDR3 nucleotide sequence: TGTGCCATCAGTGAGCCGTGGGTAGCGGACGCTTCTGGGGCCAACGTCCTGACTTTC.

The rearrangement links TRBV5-1 to TRBJ2-3; maybe TRBD2 (5 bases). This CDR3 contains 14 residues. Per the germline V gene, CDR1 is SGHRS and CDR2 is YFSETQ. With 0 bases removed from V and 0 bases from J, the gap between germline ends came to 5 bases. CDR3 bases: TGCGCCAGCAGCTTGGAGCGGAGCACAGATACGCAGTATTTT. Residues: CASSLERSTDTQYF.

The rearrangement uses TRBV7-2 and TRBJ2-5; the match to TRBD2 covers 8 bases. V trimming: 5 bases; J trimming: 5 bases; junction bases outside the gene matches: 10. From germline, CDR1 is SGHTA and CDR2 FQGNSA. The CDR3 contains 15 residues. The CDR3: CASSPQRGPGETQYF. The CDR3, as DNA: TGTGCCAGCAGCCCCCAGCGGGGGCCAGGGGAGACCCAGTACTTC.

This clone was found once. The V and J genes are TRBV4-1 and TRBJ2-1; 8 bases line up with TRBD2. The junction had 6 bases not matched to a gene; V was cut back by 0 bases and J by 5 bases. The CDR3 is 16 amino acids. Germline V CDR1 and CDR2: MGHRA, YSYEKL. CDR3 in amino acids: CASSQERLAPDNEQFF. CDR3 nucleotides: TGCGCCAGCAGCCAAGAGCGACTAGCGCCCGACAATGAGCAGTTCTTC.

This rearrangement joins TRBV14 to TRBJ2-5; D possibly corresponds to TRBD2 (5 bases). The CDR3 sequence is 13 residues long. V was clipped by 2 bases and J by 5 bases, with 9 bases between them. Per the germline V gene, CDR1 is SGHDN and CDR2 is FVKESK. CDR3 coding DNA: TGTGCCAGCAGCCAATTGACGGGGGAGACCCAGTACTTC. Translated: CASSQLTGETQYF. Full variable domain (rest looked up from reference TRBV14 and TRBJ2-5): EAGVTQFPSHSVIEKGQTVTLRCDPISGHDNLYWYRRVMGKEIKFLLHFVKESKQDESGMPNNRFLAERTGGTYSTLKVQPAELEDSGVYFCASSQLTGETQYFGPGTRLLVL.

The genes are TRBV4-1 and TRBJ2-7, with TRBD2 as a possible D gene (6 bases). The germline CDR1 and CDR2 sequences are MGHRA and YSYEKL. The CDR3 is 17 amino acids. The V end was cut by 1 base, the J end by 0 bases, with 16 bases between. CDR3 nucleotides: TGCGCCAGCAGCCAAGTTTTGCGGGATCCCCCCTCCTACGAGCAGTACTTC. It yields the protein CASSQVLRDPPSYEQYF.

The rearrangement links TRBV7-2 to TRBJ2-3; TRBD2 agrees at 7 bases. This CDR3 is 13 amino acids long. Trimming took 6 bases from V and 7 from J; bases not matched to a gene: 7. Germline V gives CDR1 SGHTA, CDR2 FQGNSA. The chain's CDR3 is CASRKMGGNTQYF. CDR3 DNA: TGTGCCAGCAGGAAGATGGGGGGGAATACGCAGTATTTT.

The V gene is TRBV2, the J gene TRBJ2-1; TRBD1 is a possible D gene (5 bases). The CDR3 covers 14 residues. Germline loops: CDR1 SNHLY, CDR2 FYNNEI. V was pared by 5 bases and J by 2 bases, with 10 bases between. This chain's CDR3 is CASSWQGPYNEQFF. DNA for the CDR3: TGTGCCAGCAGTTGGCAGGGCCCCTACAATGAGCAGTTCTTC.

The rearrangement uses TRBV11-2 and TRBJ2-7; possibly TRBD1 for D (6 bases). This CDR3 region has 14 residues. The ends were cut back, 3 bases at V and 1 base at J, with 10 bases in the middle. The germline V gene encodes CDR1 SGHAT and CDR2 FQNNGV. CDR3 region: CASSFGTLSYEQYF. CDR3 DNA: TGTGCCAGCAGCTTTGGGACACTTTCCTACGAGCAGTACTTC. The full variable domain, its missing parts supplied by reference TRBV11-2 and TRBJ2-7, is EAGVAQSPRYKIIEKRQSVAFWCNPISGHATLYWYQQILGQGPKLLIQFQNNGVVDDSQLPKDRFSAERLKGVDSTLKIQPAKLEDSAVYLCASSFGTLSYEQYFGPGTRLTVT.

The chain's CDR3 is CASSLFGGEETEAFF. In DNA form, the CDR3 reads TGTGCCAGCAGCTTGTTCGGAGGGGAGGAAACTGAAGCTTTCTTT. This chain uses TRBV5-4 with TRBJ1-1; D perhaps matches TRBD1 (5 bases). V was trimmed by 1 base and J by 5 bases, leaving 15 bases between them. Per the germline V gene, CDR1 is SGHNT and CDR2 is YYREEE (reference sequence). This CDR3 has 15 amino acids.

The J gene is TRBJ1-5, the V gene TRBV18, with 10 nucleotides matching TRBD1. The CDR3 consists of 17 residues. V was clipped by 3 bases and J by 3 bases; unmatched bases: 8. Germline CDR1 is KGHSH and CDR2 is LQKENI. The DNA of the CDR3 is TGTGCCAGCTCACCGGGGGACAGGGGCCCATCCAATCAGCCCCAGCATTTT. It encodes CASSPGDRGPSNQPQHF.

The chain carries TRBV7-2 and TRBJ1-2; 7 bases match TRBD1. The ends lost 5 bases at V and 6 bases at J; junction bases unmatched: 6. Germline lookup yields CDR1 SGHTA and CDR2 FQGNSA. This CDR3 has 13 residues. The DNA of the CDR3 is TGTGCCAGCAGCCGACAGGGAGGCGATGGCTACACCTTC. This sequence encodes CASSRQGGDGYTF.

About this clone: This specimen includes other DNA sequences encoding the same CDR3. The chain joins TRBV5-1 to TRBJ2-1; 9 positions agree with TRBD2. The CDR3 has 14 amino acids. J gave up 4 bases and V 2 bases, and 1 base lay outside the gene matches. The germline gives CDR1 SGHRS, CDR2 YFSETQ. For the CDR3, the DNA is TGCGCCAGCAGCTTCGCGGGAGGGTACAATGAGCAGTTCTTC. As protein: CASSFAGGYNEQFF.

The genes are TRBV4-1 and TRBJ2-5; TRBD2 aligns across 7 bases. The CDR3 length is 14 residues. Trimming took 4 bases from V and 5 from J; bases not matched to a gene: 7. Per germline, CDR1 MGHRA and CDR2 YSYEKL. CDR3 loop: CASSRRTGGETQYF. In nucleotides, the CDR3 is TGCGCCAGCAGCCGACGGACCGGGGGGGAGACCCAGTACTTC.

This clone has only a few counts. The rearrangement links TRBV7-8 to TRBJ1-2; tentatively, D is TRBD1 (5 bases). Germline V lookup: CDR1 SGHVS, CDR2 FQNEAQ. This CDR3 contains 14 residues. V was clipped by 2 bases and J by 3 bases, with 10 bases between them. CDR3 coding DNA: TGTGCCAGCAGCTTATCAGACAGATACTATGGCTACACCTTC. This translates into CASSLSDRYYGYTF.